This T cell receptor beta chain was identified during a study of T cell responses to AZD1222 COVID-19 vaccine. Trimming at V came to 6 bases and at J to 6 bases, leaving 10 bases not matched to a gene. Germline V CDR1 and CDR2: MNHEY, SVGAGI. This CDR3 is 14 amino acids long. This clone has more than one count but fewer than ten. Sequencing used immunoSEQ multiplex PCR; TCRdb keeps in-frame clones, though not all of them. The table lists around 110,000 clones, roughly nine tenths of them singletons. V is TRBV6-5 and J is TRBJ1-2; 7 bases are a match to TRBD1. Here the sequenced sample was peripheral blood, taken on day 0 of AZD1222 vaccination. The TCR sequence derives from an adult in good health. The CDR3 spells CASSPTRTGDGYTF. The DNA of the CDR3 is TGTGCCAGCAGCCCGACCCGAACAGGGGATGGCTACACCTTC.